This T cell receptor beta chain originates from a study of CD8 T cells in Susac syndrome. RNA totalling about 0.45 to 1 ug underwent reverse transcription with random hexamers. An immunoSEQ multiplex PCR generated amplified TCR beta CDR3 products spanning 54 Vbeta and 13 Jbeta. MiXCR, run by TCRdb on the immunoSEQ multiplex PCR reads, gives a single entry per CDR3 protein. The sample lists around 50,000 distinct CDR3 sequences; 90% to 95% were seen once. CDR3 length: 16 amino acids. Germline V gene sequence: CDR1 SGHTA, CDR2 FQGNSA. V shed 5 bases, J shed 6 bases, and the junction held 10 bases outside the gene matches. Of note for this clonotype: Its antigen is still unknown.

Regarding the study as a whole: The study's TCR sequencing and HLA analysis drew on a certain number of individuals. That number was acknowledged as relatively small.

Sequencing targeted TCR beta in blood CD8+ and CD4+ T cells. This clonotype was sampled from a human donor in good health. The rearrangement joins TRBV7-2 to TRBJ2-1; TRBD2 agrees at 10 bases. What was sequenced was CD8+ T cells from PBMCs. The CDR3 DNA follows: TGTGCCAGCAGCCCCCTTAGCGGGAGGAGGGGCAATGAGCAGTTCTTC. Translated, it gives CASSPLSGRRGNEQFF.